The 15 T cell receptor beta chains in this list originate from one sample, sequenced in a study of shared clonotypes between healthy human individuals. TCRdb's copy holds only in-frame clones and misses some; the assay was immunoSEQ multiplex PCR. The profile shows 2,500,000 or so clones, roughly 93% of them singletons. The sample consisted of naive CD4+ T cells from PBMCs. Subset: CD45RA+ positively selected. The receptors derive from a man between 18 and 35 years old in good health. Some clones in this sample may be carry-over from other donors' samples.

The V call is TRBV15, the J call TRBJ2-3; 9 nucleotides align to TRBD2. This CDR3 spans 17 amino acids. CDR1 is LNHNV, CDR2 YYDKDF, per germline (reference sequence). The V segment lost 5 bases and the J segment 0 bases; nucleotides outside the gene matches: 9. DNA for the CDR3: TGTGCCACCAGCTCACAACGGCGGGAGGGAAGCACAGATACGCAGTATTTT. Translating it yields CATSSQRREGSTDTQYF. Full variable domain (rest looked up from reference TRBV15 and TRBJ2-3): DAMVIQNPRYQVTQFGKPVTLSCSQTLNHNVMYWYQQKSSQAPKLLFHYYDKDFNNEADTPDNFQSRRPNTSFCFLDIRSPGLGDTAMYLCATSSQRREGSTDTQYFGPGTRLTVL.

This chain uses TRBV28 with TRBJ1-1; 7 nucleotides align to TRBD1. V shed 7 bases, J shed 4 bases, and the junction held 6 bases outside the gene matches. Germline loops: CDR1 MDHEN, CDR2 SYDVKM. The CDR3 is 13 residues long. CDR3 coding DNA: TGTGCCAGCACCTCCGGGACAGCCACTGAAGCTTTCTTT. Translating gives CASTSGTATEAFF.

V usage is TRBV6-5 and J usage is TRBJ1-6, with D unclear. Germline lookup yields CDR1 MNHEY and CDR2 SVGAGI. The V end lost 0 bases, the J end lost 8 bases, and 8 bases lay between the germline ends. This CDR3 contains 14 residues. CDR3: CASSYSRVDSPLHF. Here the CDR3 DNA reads TGTGCCAGCAGTTACTCGAGGGTAGATTCACCCCTCCACTTT.

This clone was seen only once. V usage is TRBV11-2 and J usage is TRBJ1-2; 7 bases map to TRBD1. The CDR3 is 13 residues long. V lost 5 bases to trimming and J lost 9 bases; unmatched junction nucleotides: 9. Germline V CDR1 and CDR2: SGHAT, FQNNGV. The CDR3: CASSKRQGVRYTF. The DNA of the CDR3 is TGTGCCAGCAGCAAACGACAGGGTGTGCGCTACACCTTC. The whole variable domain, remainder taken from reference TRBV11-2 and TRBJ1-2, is EAGVAQSPRYKIIEKRQSVAFWCNPISGHATLYWYQQILGQGPKLLIQFQNNGVVDDSQLPKDRFSAERLKGVDSTLKIQPAKLEDSAVYLCASSKRQGVRYTFGSGTRLTVV.

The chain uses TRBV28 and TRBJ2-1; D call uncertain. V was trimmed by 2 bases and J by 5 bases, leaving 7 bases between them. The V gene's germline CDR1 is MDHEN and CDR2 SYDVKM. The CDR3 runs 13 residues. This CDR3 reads CASSLRADNEQFF. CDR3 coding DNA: TGTGCCAGCAGTTTAAGGGCGGACAATGAGCAGTTCTTC.

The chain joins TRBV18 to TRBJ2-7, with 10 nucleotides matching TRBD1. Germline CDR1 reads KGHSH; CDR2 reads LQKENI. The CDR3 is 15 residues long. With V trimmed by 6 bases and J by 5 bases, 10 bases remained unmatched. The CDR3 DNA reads TGTGCCAGCTCCCACCGGACAGGGGGACTGGACGAGCAGTACTTC. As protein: CASSHRTGGLDEQYF.

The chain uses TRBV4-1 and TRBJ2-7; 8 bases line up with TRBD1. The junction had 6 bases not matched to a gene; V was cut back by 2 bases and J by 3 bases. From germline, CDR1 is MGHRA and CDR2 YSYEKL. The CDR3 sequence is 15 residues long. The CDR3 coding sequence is TGCGCCAGCAGCCAAACACAGGGGGTGTTCTACGAGCAGTACTTC. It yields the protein CASSQTQGVFYEQYF.

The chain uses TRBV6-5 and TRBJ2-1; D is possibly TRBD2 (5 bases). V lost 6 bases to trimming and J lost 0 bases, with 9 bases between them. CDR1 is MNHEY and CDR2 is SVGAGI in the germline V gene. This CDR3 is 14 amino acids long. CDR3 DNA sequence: TGTGCCAGCAGCCTAGCAAGCTCCTACAATGAGCAGTTCTTC. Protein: CASSLASSYNEQFF.

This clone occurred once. The CDR3 here is CASTLQTGTVNTEAFF. The CDR3 DNA reads as TGCGCCAGCACCCTGCAAACCGGGACAGTGAACACTGAAGCTTTCTTT. The J gene is TRBJ1-1, the V gene TRBV5-1; 7 bases match TRBD1. The length of the CDR3 is 16 residues. Per the germline V gene, CDR1 is SGHRS and CDR2 is YFSETQ. Losses at the gene ends were 6 bases for V and 0 bases for J; bases not matched to a gene: 11.

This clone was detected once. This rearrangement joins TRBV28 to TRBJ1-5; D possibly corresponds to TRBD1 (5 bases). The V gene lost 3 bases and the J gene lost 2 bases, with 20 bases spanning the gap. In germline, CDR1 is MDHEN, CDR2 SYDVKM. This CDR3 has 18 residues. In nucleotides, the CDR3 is TGTGCCAGCAGTTTCAGGTGGGTTGGGGGGAGAGGCAATCAGCCCCAGCATTTT. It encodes CASSFRWVGGRGNQPQHF.

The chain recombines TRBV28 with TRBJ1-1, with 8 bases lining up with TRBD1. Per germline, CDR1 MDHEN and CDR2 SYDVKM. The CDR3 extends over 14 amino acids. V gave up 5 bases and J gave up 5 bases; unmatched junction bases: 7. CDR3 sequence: CASSGRTGHTEAFF. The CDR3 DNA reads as TGTGCCAGCAGTGGTAGGACAGGGCATACTGAAGCTTTCTTT.

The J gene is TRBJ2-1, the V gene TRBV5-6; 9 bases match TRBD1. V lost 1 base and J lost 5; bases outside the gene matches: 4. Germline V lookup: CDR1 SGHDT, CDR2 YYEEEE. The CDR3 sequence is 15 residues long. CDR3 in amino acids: CASSLTGTGNNEQFF. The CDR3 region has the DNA TGTGCCAGCAGCTTGACCGGGACAGGGAACAATGAGCAGTTCTTC.

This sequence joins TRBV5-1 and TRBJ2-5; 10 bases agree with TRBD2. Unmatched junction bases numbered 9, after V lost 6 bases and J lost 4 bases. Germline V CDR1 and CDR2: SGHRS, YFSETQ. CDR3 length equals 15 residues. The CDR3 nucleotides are TGCGCCAGCACCCCGGCTAGCGGGAGTGCAGAGACCCAGTACTTC. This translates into CASTPASGSAETQYF.

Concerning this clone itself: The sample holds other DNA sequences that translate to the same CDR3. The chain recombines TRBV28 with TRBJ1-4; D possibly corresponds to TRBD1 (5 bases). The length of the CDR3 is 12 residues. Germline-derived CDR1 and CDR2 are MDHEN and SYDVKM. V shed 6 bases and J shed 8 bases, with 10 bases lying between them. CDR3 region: CASRQGDEKLFF. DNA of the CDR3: TGTGCCAGCAGGCAGGGCGACGAAAAACTGTTTTTT.

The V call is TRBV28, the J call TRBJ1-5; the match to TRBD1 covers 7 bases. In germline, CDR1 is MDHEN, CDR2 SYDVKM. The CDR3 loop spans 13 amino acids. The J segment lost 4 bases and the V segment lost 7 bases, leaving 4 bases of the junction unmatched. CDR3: CASTRQGNQPQHF. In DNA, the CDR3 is TGTGCCAGCACGAGACAGGGTAATCAGCCCCAGCATTTT.